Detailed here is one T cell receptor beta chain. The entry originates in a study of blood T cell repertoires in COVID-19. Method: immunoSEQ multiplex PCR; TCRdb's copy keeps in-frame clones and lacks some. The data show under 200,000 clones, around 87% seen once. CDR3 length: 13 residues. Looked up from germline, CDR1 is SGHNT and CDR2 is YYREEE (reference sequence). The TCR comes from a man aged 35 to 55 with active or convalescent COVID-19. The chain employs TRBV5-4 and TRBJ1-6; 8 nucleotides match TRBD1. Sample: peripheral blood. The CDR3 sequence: CAGGSGGNSPLHF. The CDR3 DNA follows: TGTGCTGGTGGATCAGGGGGCAATTCACCCCTCCACTTT. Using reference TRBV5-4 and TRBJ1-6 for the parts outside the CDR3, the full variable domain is ETGVTQSPTHLIKTRGQQVTLRCSSQSGHNTVSWYQQALGQGPQFIFQYYREEENGRGNFPPRFSGLQFPNYSSELNVNALELDDSALYLCAGGSGGNSPLHFGNGTRLTVT.